One sample yielded the 18 T cell receptor beta chains listed below, sequenced in a study of control samples from healthy donors and cancer patients. TCRdb's copy holds only in-frame clones and misses some; the assay was immunoSEQ multiplex PCR. This table holds 130,000 or so clones, about 89% found once. Material: blood. Source of these receptors: a man between 18 and 35 years old in good health.

The chain is built from TRBV2 and TRBJ1-4; possible D gene TRBD1, 6 bases. Germline V CDR1 and CDR2: SNHLY, FYNNEI. The ends were cut back, 7 bases at V and 4 bases at J, with 19 bases in the middle. CDR3 length: 16 amino acids. For the CDR3, the DNA is TGTGCCAGCACCCAGGGGATAACGGGCTTTAATGAAAAACTGTTTTTT. As protein: CASTQGITGFNEKLFF.

The J gene is TRBJ1-6, the V gene TRBV27, with a weak D call TRBD1 (5 bases). From germline, CDR1 is MNHEY and CDR2 SMNVEV (reference sequence). This CDR3 comprises 18 residues. The V and J ends lost 5 bases and 0 bases respectively, with 17 bases between them. Here the CDR3 DNA reads TGTGCCAGCAGTCTTGGGGGGGGACGGAGCTCCTATAATTCACCCCTCCACTTT. This codes for CASSLGGGRSSYNSPLHF.

The J gene is TRBJ1-3, the V gene TRBV4-2; 9 bases are a match to TRBD1. The CDR3 covers 15 residues. Germline CDR1 and CDR2: LGHNA and YNFKEQ. Losses at the gene ends were 4 bases for V and 4 bases for J; bases not matched to a gene: 5. The CDR3 loop reads CASSPGTGPGNTIYF. CDR3 sequence (DNA): TGTGCCAGCAGCCCCGGGACAGGGCCCGGAAACACCATATATTTT.

V is TRBV2 and J is TRBJ2-7; D is perhaps TRBD1 (5 bases). CDR3 length: 11 amino acids. In germline, CDR1 is SNHLY, CDR2 FYNNEI. The V gene lost 7 bases and the J gene lost 3 bases, with 7 bases spanning the gap. CDR3 protein: CASTQGYEQYF. CDR3 nucleotides: TGTGCCAGCACTCAGGGCTACGAGCAGTACTTC.

This clone occurred a few times. This chain joins TRBV9 and TRBJ2-6, with a weak D call TRBD2 (6 bases). Germline CDR1 SGDLS, CDR2 YYNGEE. CDR3 length equals 16 residues. V gave up 0 bases and J gave up 0 bases, with 7 bases separating them. The DNA for the CDR3 is TGTGCCAGCAGCGTAGCGGACTACTCTGGGGCCAACGTCCTGACTTTC. This codes for CASSVADYSGANVLTF.

This sequence joins TRBV3-1 (or the pseudogene TRBV3-2) and TRBJ1-4; TRBD1 agrees at 7 bases. CDR1 is LGHDT and CDR2 is YNNKEL in the germline V gene (reference sequence). With V trimmed by 4 bases and J by 4 bases, 9 bases remained unmatched. The CDR3 extends over 16 amino acids. CDR3 in DNA: TGTGCCAGCAGCCGAAGCGACAGGGTTCTTAATGAAAAACTGTTTTTT. The encoded protein is CASSRSDRVLNEKLFF.

The chain links TRBV27 to TRBJ1-4; D might be TRBD1 (6 bases). Trimming took 0 bases from V and 1 from J, leaving 9 bases between them. CDR3 size: 16 residues. In germline, CDR1 is MNHEY, CDR2 SMNVEV (reference sequence). CDR3 bases: TGTGCCAGCAGTTTATCGGGGGCCAGAACTAATGAAAAACTGTTTTTT. It yields the protein CASSLSGARTNEKLFF.

The genes are TRBV6-4 and TRBJ1-1; a weak D match, TRBD1 (5 bases). V was cut by 4 bases and J by 5 bases, with 17 bases left in between. Germline V gene lookup returns CDR1 MRHNA and CDR2 SNTAGT. This CDR3 contains 15 residues. The CDR3 here is CASSVAAGKGTEAFF. CDR3 DNA sequence: TGTGCCAGCAGTGTCGCGGCAGGGAAGGGAACTGAAGCTTTCTTT.

The chain carries TRBV28 and TRBJ2-3; TRBD2 agrees at 11 bases. The CDR3 consists of 20 residues. Germline values: CDR1 MDHEN, CDR2 SYDVKM. V trimming: 2 bases; J trimming: 5 bases; junction bases outside the gene matches: 18. The CDR3 region has the DNA TGTGCCAGCAGTTTAGGACTAGCGGGCGAAAAGGAATTGTATGGAGATACGCAGTATTTT. This sequence encodes CASSLGLAGEKELYGDTQYF.

The V gene is TRBV5-6, the J gene TRBJ2-3; 8 positions agree with TRBD2. Germline trimming cut 3 bases from V and 4 bases from J; bases unmatched to any gene: 13. CDR1 is SGHDT, CDR2 YYEEEE, per germline. The CDR3 covers 17 residues. The CDR3 here is CASSWRPGGFVADTQYF. For the CDR3, the DNA is TGTGCCAGCAGCTGGCGGCCGGGGGGGTTTGTCGCAGATACGCAGTATTTT.

V is TRBV5-3 and J is TRBJ2-5, with a possible D match to TRBD1 (6 bases). TRBV5-3 is sorted into the ORF group, with uncertain function. This CDR3 region has 14 residues. Trimming stripped 3 bases from V and 2 bases from J, with 11 bases between. The CDR3 spells CARSCRTEQETQYF. Here the CDR3 DNA reads TGTGCCAGAAGCTGCCGGACAGAGCAAGAGACCCAGTACTTC.

This sequence joins TRBV19 and TRBJ1-1, with TRBD1 matching over 9 bases. Trimming at V came to 7 bases and at J to 10 bases, leaving 7 bases not matched to a gene. CDR3 size: 12 residues. Germline CDR1 LNHDA, CDR2 SQIVND (reference sequence). The CDR3 sequence is CASIEGQGRAFF. In DNA, the CDR3 is TGTGCCAGTATCGAGGGACAGGGAAGAGCTTTCTTT.

The chain joins TRBV6-2 or TRBV6-3 to TRBJ2-3; 7 bases are a match to TRBD2. The V gene end was trimmed by 5 bases and the J gene end by 1 base; junction bases not matched to a gene: 0. The CDR3 loop spans 13 amino acids. Germline values: CDR1 MNHEY, CDR2 SVGEGT. The CDR3 nucleotides are TGTGCCAGCAGTGCGGGGGGCACAGATACGCAGTATTTT. Translation: CASSAGGTDTQYF.

The genes are TRBV19 and TRBJ1-2; 7 nucleotides agree with TRBD1. Unmatched junction bases numbered 7, after V lost 11 bases and J lost 4 bases. Germline V gene lookup returns CDR1 LNHDA and CDR2 SQIVND (reference sequence). CDR3 length: 12 residues. CDR3 sequence: CAVGTVFYGYTF. The CDR3 DNA reads as TGTGCCGTAGGGACAGTCTTCTATGGCTACACCTTC.

This clone was seen once. The chain has TRBV7-8 and TRBJ2-2; 14 bases match TRBD2. Germline V gene sequence: CDR1 SGHVS, CDR2 FQNEAQ. The CDR3 totals 16 residues. Trimming removed 4 bases from V and 5 bases from J; junction bases left unmatched: 3. The CDR3 loop is CASSWGLAGATGELFF. As DNA, the CDR3 is TGTGCCAGCAGCTGGGGACTAGCGGGGGCGACCGGGGAGCTGTTTTTT.

This clone appeared a few times. The chain links TRBV7-8 to TRBJ1-1; TRBD1 matches at 8 bases. CDR1 is SGHVS, CDR2 FQNEAQ, per germline. V shed 5 bases and J 1 base; nucleotides not matched to a gene: 3. This CDR3 has 14 amino acids. DNA of the CDR3: TGTGCCAGCAGCCGCGACAGGGGGAACACTGAAGCTTTCTTT. It translates to CASSRDRGNTEAFF.

V is TRBV27 and J is TRBJ2-7, with D possibly TRBD1 on 6 matching bases. CDR1 and CDR2 from the germline V gene are MNHEY and SMNVEV (reference sequence). V lost 1 base and J 4 bases, leaving 11 bases between the germline ends. The CDR3 is 14 residues long. CDR3 loop: CASSLFQGKYEQYF. For the CDR3, the DNA is TGTGCCAGCAGTTTATTTCAGGGGAAGTACGAGCAGTACTTC.

This chain links TRBV5-6 with TRBJ2-7; TRBD2 matches 14 bases. The trim removed 1 base at V and 7 bases at J, leaving 7 bases unmatched. The germline CDR1 and CDR2 sequences are SGHDT and YYEEEE. CDR3 length: 16 residues. This chain's CDR3 is CASSLNLGLAGEEQYF. The CDR3 bases are TGTGCCAGCAGCTTGAACTTGGGACTAGCGGGGGAAGAGCAGTACTTC.